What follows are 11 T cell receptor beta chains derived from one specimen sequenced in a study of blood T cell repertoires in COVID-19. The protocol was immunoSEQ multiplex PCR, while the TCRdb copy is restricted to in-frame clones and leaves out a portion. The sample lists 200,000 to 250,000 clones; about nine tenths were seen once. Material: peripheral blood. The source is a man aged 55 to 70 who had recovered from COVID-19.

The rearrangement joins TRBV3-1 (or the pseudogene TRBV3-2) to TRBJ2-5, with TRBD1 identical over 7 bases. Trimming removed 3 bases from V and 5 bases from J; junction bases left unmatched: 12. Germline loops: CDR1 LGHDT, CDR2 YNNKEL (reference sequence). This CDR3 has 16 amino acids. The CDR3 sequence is CASSQEFQGVGETQYF. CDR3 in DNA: TGTGCCAGCAGCCAGGAATTCCAGGGGGTAGGGGAGACCCAGTACTTC.

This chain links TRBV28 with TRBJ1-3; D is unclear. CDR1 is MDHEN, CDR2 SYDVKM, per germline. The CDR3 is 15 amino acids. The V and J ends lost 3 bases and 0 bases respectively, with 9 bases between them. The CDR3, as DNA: TGTGCCAGCAGTTTCCTAGTAAGCTCTGGAAACACCATATATTTT. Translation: CASSFLVSSGNTIYF.

The CDR3 nucleotides are TGTGCCAGCCAGGGACAGGGTGGGTACGAGCAGTACTTC. This codes for CASQGQGGYEQYF. The chain has TRBV2 and TRBJ2-7, with 9 bases that match TRBD1. The CDR3 length is 13 residues. CDR1 and CDR2 (germline): SNHLY, FYNNEI. V gave up 8 bases and J gave up 4 bases; unmatched junction bases: 6.

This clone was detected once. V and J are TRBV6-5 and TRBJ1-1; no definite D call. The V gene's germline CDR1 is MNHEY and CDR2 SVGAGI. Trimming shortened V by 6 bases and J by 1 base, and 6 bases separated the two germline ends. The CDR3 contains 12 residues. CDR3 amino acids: CASRHPNTEAFF. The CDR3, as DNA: TGTGCCAGCAGACACCCGAACACTGAAGCTTTCTTT.

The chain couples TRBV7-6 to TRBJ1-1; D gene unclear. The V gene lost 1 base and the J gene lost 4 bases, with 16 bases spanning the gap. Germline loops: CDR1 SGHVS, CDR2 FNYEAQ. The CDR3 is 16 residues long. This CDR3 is CASSLEGAGFVTEAFF. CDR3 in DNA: TGTGCCAGCAGCTTAGAGGGAGCAGGTTTTGTCACTGAAGCTTTCTTT.

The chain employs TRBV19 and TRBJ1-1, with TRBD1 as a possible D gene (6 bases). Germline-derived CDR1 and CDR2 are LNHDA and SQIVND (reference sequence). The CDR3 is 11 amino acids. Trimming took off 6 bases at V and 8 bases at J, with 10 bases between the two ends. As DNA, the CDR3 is TGTGCCAGTAGAACAGGGATCGAAGCTTTCTTT. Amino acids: CASRTGIEAFF.

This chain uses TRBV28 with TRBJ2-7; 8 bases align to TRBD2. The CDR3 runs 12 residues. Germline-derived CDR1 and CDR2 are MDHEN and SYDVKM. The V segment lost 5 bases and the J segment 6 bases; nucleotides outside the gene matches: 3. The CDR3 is CASSRGGSEQYF. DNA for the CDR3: TGTGCCAGCAGTCGGGGGGGGTCCGAGCAGTACTTC.

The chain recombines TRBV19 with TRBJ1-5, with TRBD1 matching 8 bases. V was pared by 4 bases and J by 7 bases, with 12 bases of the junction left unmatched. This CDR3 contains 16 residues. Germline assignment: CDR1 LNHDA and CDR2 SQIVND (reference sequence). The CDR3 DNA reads TGTGCCAGTAGTAAAGGGGGACAGGTCGGATGGCAGCCCCAGCATTTT. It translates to CASSKGGQVGWQPQHF.

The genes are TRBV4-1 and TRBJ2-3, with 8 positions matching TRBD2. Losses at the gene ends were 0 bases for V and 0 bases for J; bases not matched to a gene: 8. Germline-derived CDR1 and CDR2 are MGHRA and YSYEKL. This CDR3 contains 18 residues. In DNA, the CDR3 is TGCGCCAGCAGCCAAGAAGGGAGGACTAGCACTAGCACAGATACGCAGTATTTT. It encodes CASSQEGRTSTSTDTQYF.

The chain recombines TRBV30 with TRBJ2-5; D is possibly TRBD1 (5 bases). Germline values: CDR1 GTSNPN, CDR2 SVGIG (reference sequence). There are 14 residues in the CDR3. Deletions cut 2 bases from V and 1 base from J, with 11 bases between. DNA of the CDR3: TGTGCCTGGAGTCCAGGGCCCGCCCAAGAGACCCAGTACTTC. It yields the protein CAWSPGPAQETQYF.

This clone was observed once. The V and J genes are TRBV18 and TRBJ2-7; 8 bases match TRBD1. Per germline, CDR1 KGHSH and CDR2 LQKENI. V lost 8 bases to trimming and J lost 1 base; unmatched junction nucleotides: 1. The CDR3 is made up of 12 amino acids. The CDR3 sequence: CASGQGSYEQYF. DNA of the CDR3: TGTGCCAGCGGACAGGGTTCCTACGAGCAGTACTTC.